This entry lists 30 T cell receptor beta chains sequenced from one sample in a study of PD-L1 blockade in urothelial cancer. Some clones are missing from TCRdb's copy, which holds only in-frame ones; the method was immunoSEQ multiplex PCR. Among 70,000 to 95,000 clones listed, roughly 90% were seen once. Time point given: pretreatment peripheral blood. Sample: PBMCs, taken around atezolizumab (anti-PD-L1) treatment. The source is a woman of 80 years or more with urothelial cancer.

The chain joins TRBV7-3 to TRBJ1-1, with a possible D match to TRBD1 (5 bases). This CDR3 comprises 13 residues. Germline V gene sequence: CDR1 SGHTA, CDR2 FQGTGA. Trimming shortened V by 6 bases and J by 1 base, and 9 bases separated the two germline ends. In DNA form, the CDR3 reads TGTGCCAGCAGTCAGGACAAGAACACTGAAGCTTTCTTT. It yields the protein CASSQDKNTEAFF.

V is TRBV5-6 and J is TRBJ2-7; 8 positions match TRBD2. There are 17 residues in the CDR3. The germline CDR1 and CDR2 sequences are SGHDT and YYEEEE. Trimming removed 4 bases from V and 0 bases from J; junction bases left unmatched: 12. The CDR3 reads CASSPPGGISGSYEQYF. DNA of the CDR3: TGTGCCAGCAGCCCCCCGGGGGGGATTTCGGGCTCCTACGAGCAGTACTTC.

CDR3 DNA: TGTGCCAGCAGCGCACCGGGACAGGGTATCGGCGAGCAGTACTTC. This translates into CASSAPGQGIGEQYF. The J gene is TRBJ2-7, the V gene TRBV9; 9 bases fit TRBD1. The junction had 10 bases not matched to a gene; V was cut back by 3 bases and J by 6 bases. The germline V gene encodes CDR1 SGDLS and CDR2 YYNGEE. The CDR3 is made up of 15 amino acids.

The CDR3 reads CASSLDYYNEQFF. As DNA, the CDR3 is TGTGCCAGCAGCCTCGACTACTACAATGAGCAGTTCTTC. This chain links TRBV5-4 with TRBJ2-1, with D perhaps TRBD2 (5 bases). Trimming left V 4 bases short and J 3 bases short, with 8 bases between. The CDR3 is 13 amino acids. In germline, CDR1 is SGHNT, CDR2 YYREEE (reference sequence).

This chain links TRBV28 with TRBJ2-1, with a possible D match to TRBD1 (5 bases). The CDR3 has 18 residues. The ends were cut back, 3 bases at V and 5 bases at J, with 23 bases in the middle. Germline V gene lookup returns CDR1 MDHEN and CDR2 SYDVKM. The CDR3 loop reads CASSLGLQVAGWNNEQFF. The CDR3 region has the DNA TGTGCCAGCAGTTTGGGGCTGCAGGTGGCAGGGTGGAACAATGAGCAGTTCTTC.

The chain combines TRBV9 with TRBJ2-1, with 8 nucleotides matching TRBD2. With V trimmed by 0 bases and J by 6 bases, 5 bases remained unmatched. Germline lookup yields CDR1 SGDLS and CDR2 YYNGEE. This CDR3 is 15 amino acids long. CDR3 coding DNA: TGTGCCAGCAGCGTAGAAGGGGCGGGAGGCAATGAGCAGTTCTTC. It translates to CASSVEGAGGNEQFF.

This chain uses TRBV5-1 with TRBJ2-2; a weak D match, TRBD2 (5 bases). V lost 9 bases, J lost 0 bases, and 12 bases lay in between. There are 14 residues in the CDR3. Germline V gene data show CDR1 as SGHRS and CDR2 as YFSETQ. CDR3 coding DNA: TGCGCCACCTCTGAGGGCGCGAACACCGGGGAGCTGTTTTTT. This codes for CATSEGANTGELFF.

The chain has TRBV19 and TRBJ2-7; TRBD2 matches at 13 bases. CDR3 length: 13 amino acids. V trimming: 6 bases; J trimming: 6 bases; junction bases outside the gene matches: 2. The germline gives CDR1 LNHDA, CDR2 SQIVND (reference sequence). For the CDR3, the DNA is TGTGCCAGTAGCGGACTAGCGGGAGTCGAGCAGTACTTC. It yields the protein CASSGLAGVEQYF. Combining the CDR3 with reference TRBV19 and TRBJ2-7 gives the whole variable domain DGGITQSPKYLFRKEGQNVTLSCEQNLNHDAMYWYRQDPGQGLRLIYYSQIVNDFQKGDIAEGYSVSREKKESFPLTVTSAQKNPTAFYLCASSGLAGVEQYFGPGTRLTVT.

The chain carries TRBV2 and TRBJ1-1, with unresolved D. V lost 2 bases and J lost 0, with 7 bases in between. Germline CDR1 is SNHLY and CDR2 is FYNNEI. This CDR3 has 14 residues. CDR3 sequence: CASSETRLNTEAFF. The CDR3 DNA is TGTGCCAGCAGTGAAACACGCCTGAACACTGAAGCTTTCTTT.

The rearrangement links TRBV14 to TRBJ2-1; possibly TRBD1 for D (5 bases). Germline V gene lookup returns CDR1 SGHDN and CDR2 FVKESK. The CDR3 length is 13 residues. V lost 6 bases and J lost 12, with 18 bases in between. The CDR3 DNA follows: TGTGCCAGCAGTCCCGGGCAGGGTTTACGGCAGTTCTTC. Protein sequence: CASSPGQGLRQFF.

In regard to this clone: An end of the junction differs from the germline gene, which may be a read error. The chain combines TRBV7-6 with TRBJ2-2; D perhaps matches TRBD1 (6 bases). The germline V gene has CDR1 SGHVS and CDR2 FNYEAQ. This CDR3 is built from 12 residues. CDR3 region: CAVQGNAGELFF. The CDR3 DNA is TGTGCCGTTCAGGGGAACGCCGGGGAGCTGTTTTTT.

The chain links TRBV5-1 to TRBJ1-1; 7 nucleotides align to TRBD1. CDR1 is SGHRS, CDR2 YFSETQ, per germline. V trimming: 4 bases; J trimming: 1 base; junction bases outside the gene matches: 4. CDR3 length equals 14 residues. CDR3 loop: CASSPDRRNTEAFF. CDR3 nucleotides: TGCGCCAGCAGCCCGGACAGGAGGAACACTGAAGCTTTCTTT.

The V call is TRBV28, the J call TRBJ1-2; 10 bases map to TRBD1. The CDR3 runs 15 residues. Germline V gene lookup returns CDR1 MDHEN and CDR2 SYDVKM. V lost 2 bases and J lost 5; bases outside the gene matches: 5. The CDR3 is CASSLGGTGEYGYTF. The CDR3, as DNA: TGTGCCAGCAGTTTAGGGGGGACAGGGGAGTATGGCTACACCTTC.

The chain joins TRBV29-1 to TRBJ2-7; D possibly corresponds to TRBD1 (6 bases). Looked up from germline, CDR1 is SQVTM and CDR2 is ANQGSEA. CDR3 size: 13 residues. Deletions cut 0 bases from V and 3 bases from J, with 9 bases between. CDR3 loop: CSVEEGQRYEQYF. CDR3 DNA: TGCAGCGTTGAAGAAGGACAGCGCTACGAGCAGTACTTC.

This sequence joins TRBV9 and TRBJ1-5; 10 bases match TRBD1. V shed 3 bases and J 7 bases; nucleotides not matched to a gene: 7. The germline V gene has CDR1 SGDLS and CDR2 YYNGEE. CDR3 size: 15 residues. The CDR3 bases are TGTGCCAGCAGCGCCCTAGACAGGGGGCACCAGCCCCAGCATTTT. Protein product: CASSALDRGHQPQHF.

This chain joins TRBV5-1 and TRBJ1-1; D is unclear. This CDR3 comprises 15 residues. Germline V gene data show CDR1 as SGHRS and CDR2 as YFSETQ. V was clipped by 4 bases and J by 5 bases, with 18 bases between them. The CDR3 bases are TGCGCCAGCAGCCCACAATCCAGAGTGAGGACTGAAGCTTTCTTT. Its protein is CASSPQSRVRTEAFF.

The chain has TRBV11-2 and TRBJ2-7, with 11 bases lining up with TRBD1. There are 14 residues in the CDR3. From germline, CDR1 is SGHAT and CDR2 FQNNGV. The junction had 1 base not matched to a gene; V was cut back by 4 bases and J by 2 bases. The CDR3 here is CASSSGQGAYEQYF. CDR3 in DNA: TGTGCCAGCAGCTCGGGACAGGGGGCCTACGAGCAGTACTTC.

The genes are TRBV6-1 and TRBJ1-5, with 9 nucleotides matching TRBD1. The CDR3 totals 15 residues. CDR1 MNHNS and CDR2 SASEGT come from the germline V gene. Trimming at V came to 7 bases and at J to 3 bases, leaving 7 bases not matched to a gene. The CDR3 region is CASNQDRGNNQPQHF. The CDR3 region has the DNA TGTGCCAGCAACCAAGACAGGGGGAACAATCAGCCCCAGCATTTT.

The chain carries TRBV2 and TRBJ2-5, with 7 bases that match TRBD1. There are 19 residues in the CDR3. CDR1 and CDR2 (germline): SNHLY, FYNNEI. V lost 6 bases to trimming and J lost 3 bases; unmatched junction nucleotides: 22. This CDR3 reads CASRALGINYPGTEETQYF. The CDR3, as DNA: TGTGCCAGCAGGGCGCTCGGGATCAACTACCCCGGGACAGAAGAGACCCAGTACTTC.

The chain combines TRBV18 with TRBJ1-3; possibly TRBD1 for D (6 bases). Trimming pared 6 bases from V and 0 bases from J, leaving 18 bases between. CDR1 and CDR2 (germline): KGHSH, LQKENI. The CDR3 length is 17 residues. The CDR3, as DNA: TGTGCCAGCTCGCCCCTACGACAGGTCGACTCTGGAAACACCATATATTTT. Amino acids: CASSPLRQVDSGNTIYF.

Details on this clone: A single base separates this from a much larger clone, so it may be a read error. V and J are TRBV28 and TRBJ1-5, with D hard to call. Germline V CDR1 and CDR2: MDHEN, SYDVKM. Trimming cost V 3 bases and J 2 bases, with 8 bases left between them. This CDR3 spans 14 amino acids. CDR3 protein: CASSFRGGNQPQHF. CDR3 sequence (DNA): TGTGCCAGCAGTTTCCGGGGTGGCAATCAGCCCCAGCATTTT.

The rearrangement links TRBV9 to TRBJ2-5; D uncertain. The CDR3 has 16 amino acids. V lost 0 bases, J lost 2 bases, and 14 bases lay in between. The germline CDR1 and CDR2 sequences are SGDLS and YYNGEE. The CDR3 bases are TGTGCCAGCAGCGTAGGGAACTCCGGCAGGCAAGAGACCCAGTACTTC. The encoded protein is CASSVGNSGRQETQYF.

The V call is TRBV6-1, the J call TRBJ2-3; unclear D gene. The V gene lost 4 bases and the J gene lost 0 bases, with 11 bases spanning the gap. Germline V gene lookup returns CDR1 MNHNS and CDR2 SASEGT. The CDR3 is 15 residues long. The CDR3 spells CASSASRFSTDTQYF. CDR3 in DNA: TGTGCCAGCAGTGCAAGTCGGTTTAGCACAGATACGCAGTATTTT.

V usage is TRBV28 and J usage is TRBJ1-1; no reliable D call. V was clipped by 6 bases and J by 3 bases, with 5 bases between them. Per the germline V gene, CDR1 is MDHEN and CDR2 is SYDVKM. There are 11 residues in the CDR3. CDR3 amino acids: CASRRDTEAFF. The CDR3 DNA is TGTGCCAGCAGGCGGGACACTGAAGCTTTCTTT.

This clone turned up a few times. This chain connects TRBV6-1 to TRBJ2-7; possible D gene TRBD2, 5 bases. V lost 7 bases, J lost 2 bases, and 18 bases lay in between. CDR1 and CDR2 from the germline V gene are MNHNS and SASEGT. This CDR3 region has 15 residues. The CDR3 DNA sequence: TGTGCCAGCATTCCGGACTCAAAAGGGACCTACGAGCAGTACTTC. It encodes CASIPDSKGTYEQYF.

The chain couples TRBV30 to TRBJ2-1, with 8 bases lining up with TRBD2. With V trimmed by 3 bases and J by 3 bases, 7 bases remained unmatched. The germline CDR1 and CDR2 sequences are GTSNPN and SVGIG (reference sequence). The CDR3 runs to 15 residues. CDR3: CAWRAGELLYNEQFF. The CDR3 DNA sequence: TGTGCCTGGAGAGCGGGAGAGCTCCTCTACAATGAGCAGTTCTTC.

In its sample, this clone was seen once. The genes are TRBV10-3 and TRBJ1-2; 7 bases are shared with TRBD1. Trimming removed 6 bases from V and 8 bases from J; junction bases left unmatched: 15. CDR1 is ENHRY and CDR2 is SYGVKD in the germline V gene. This CDR3 contains 15 residues. The CDR3 DNA reads as TGTGCCATCAGCCTCAAGACAGGGACTGGCGGCGGCTACACCTTC. Its protein is CAISLKTGTGGGYTF.

This sequence joins TRBV19 and TRBJ2-7; 9 bases agree with TRBD1. In germline, CDR1 is LNHDA, CDR2 SQIVND (reference sequence). The CDR3 runs 20 residues. Trimming took 2 bases from V and 0 from J; bases not matched to a gene: 17. CDR3 sequence: CASSISSGATGGFYSYEQYF. The CDR3 bases are TGTGCCAGTAGTATATCATCTGGGGCGACAGGGGGGTTTTACTCCTACGAGCAGTACTTC. The entire variable domain, with the rest obtained from reference TRBV19 and TRBJ2-7, is as follows: DGGITQSPKYLFRKEGQNVTLSCEQNLNHDAMYWYRQDPGQGLRLIYYSQIVNDFQKGDIAEGYSVSREKKESFPLTVTSAQKNPTAFYLCASSISSGATGGFYSYEQYFGPGTRLTVT.

This sequence joins TRBV28 and TRBJ2-4; 7 nucleotides align to TRBD1. CDR1 and CDR2 (germline): MDHEN, SYDVKM. V was pared by 6 bases and J by 2 bases, with 13 bases of the junction left unmatched. The CDR3 covers 17 residues. The CDR3 region is CASRVGQAAMSKNIQYF. The CDR3 nucleotides read TGTGCCAGCAGGGTCGGACAGGCCGCCATGTCCAAAAACATTCAGTACTTC.

The V gene is TRBV6-6, the J gene TRBJ1-1, with a tentative D call TRBD1 (5 bases). The CDR3 is 14 amino acids. Trimming pared 6 bases from V and 4 bases from J, leaving 15 bases between. The germline V gene encodes CDR1 MNHNY and CDR2 SVGAGI (reference sequence). The CDR3: CASRTDSGRTEAFF. The CDR3 DNA reads as TGTGCCAGCAGAACAGACAGTGGTCGCACTGAAGCTTTCTTT.